The sequence of this TCR beta chain was determined in a study of siplizumab effects on memory and regulatory T cells. Study-wide points: The majority of clones, roughly 80-97% of proliferating CD4+ or CD8+ clones, lacked an assignable naive or memory phenotype. Mean Treg-derived proportions of mappable alloreactive CD4+ clones were approximately 69% for siplizumab and about 30% for controls. Siplizumab produced a significant reduction in alloreactive sequences that were traceable to unstimulated CD4+ memory cells.

Each sample contributed 75,000 to 100,000 TCR templates to the assay. Method: immunoSEQ multiplex PCR; TCRdb's copy keeps in-frame clones and lacks some. The sample shows 100,000 or so clones, 85% to 95% of them seen only once. V was pared by 1 base and J by 6 bases, with 4 bases between. CDR1 SNHLY and CDR2 FYNNEI come from the germline V gene. This CDR3 has 12 residues. Note on this clone: Its antigen is still unknown.

The sequence came from a human donor in good health. This chain uses TRBV2 with TRBJ1-5; D unresolved. The sample comprised non-Treg CD4+ T cells sorted from blood. The CDR3 nucleotides read TGTGCCAGCAGTGAAGATCGTCAGCCCCAGCATTTT. Residues: CASSEDRQPQHF.